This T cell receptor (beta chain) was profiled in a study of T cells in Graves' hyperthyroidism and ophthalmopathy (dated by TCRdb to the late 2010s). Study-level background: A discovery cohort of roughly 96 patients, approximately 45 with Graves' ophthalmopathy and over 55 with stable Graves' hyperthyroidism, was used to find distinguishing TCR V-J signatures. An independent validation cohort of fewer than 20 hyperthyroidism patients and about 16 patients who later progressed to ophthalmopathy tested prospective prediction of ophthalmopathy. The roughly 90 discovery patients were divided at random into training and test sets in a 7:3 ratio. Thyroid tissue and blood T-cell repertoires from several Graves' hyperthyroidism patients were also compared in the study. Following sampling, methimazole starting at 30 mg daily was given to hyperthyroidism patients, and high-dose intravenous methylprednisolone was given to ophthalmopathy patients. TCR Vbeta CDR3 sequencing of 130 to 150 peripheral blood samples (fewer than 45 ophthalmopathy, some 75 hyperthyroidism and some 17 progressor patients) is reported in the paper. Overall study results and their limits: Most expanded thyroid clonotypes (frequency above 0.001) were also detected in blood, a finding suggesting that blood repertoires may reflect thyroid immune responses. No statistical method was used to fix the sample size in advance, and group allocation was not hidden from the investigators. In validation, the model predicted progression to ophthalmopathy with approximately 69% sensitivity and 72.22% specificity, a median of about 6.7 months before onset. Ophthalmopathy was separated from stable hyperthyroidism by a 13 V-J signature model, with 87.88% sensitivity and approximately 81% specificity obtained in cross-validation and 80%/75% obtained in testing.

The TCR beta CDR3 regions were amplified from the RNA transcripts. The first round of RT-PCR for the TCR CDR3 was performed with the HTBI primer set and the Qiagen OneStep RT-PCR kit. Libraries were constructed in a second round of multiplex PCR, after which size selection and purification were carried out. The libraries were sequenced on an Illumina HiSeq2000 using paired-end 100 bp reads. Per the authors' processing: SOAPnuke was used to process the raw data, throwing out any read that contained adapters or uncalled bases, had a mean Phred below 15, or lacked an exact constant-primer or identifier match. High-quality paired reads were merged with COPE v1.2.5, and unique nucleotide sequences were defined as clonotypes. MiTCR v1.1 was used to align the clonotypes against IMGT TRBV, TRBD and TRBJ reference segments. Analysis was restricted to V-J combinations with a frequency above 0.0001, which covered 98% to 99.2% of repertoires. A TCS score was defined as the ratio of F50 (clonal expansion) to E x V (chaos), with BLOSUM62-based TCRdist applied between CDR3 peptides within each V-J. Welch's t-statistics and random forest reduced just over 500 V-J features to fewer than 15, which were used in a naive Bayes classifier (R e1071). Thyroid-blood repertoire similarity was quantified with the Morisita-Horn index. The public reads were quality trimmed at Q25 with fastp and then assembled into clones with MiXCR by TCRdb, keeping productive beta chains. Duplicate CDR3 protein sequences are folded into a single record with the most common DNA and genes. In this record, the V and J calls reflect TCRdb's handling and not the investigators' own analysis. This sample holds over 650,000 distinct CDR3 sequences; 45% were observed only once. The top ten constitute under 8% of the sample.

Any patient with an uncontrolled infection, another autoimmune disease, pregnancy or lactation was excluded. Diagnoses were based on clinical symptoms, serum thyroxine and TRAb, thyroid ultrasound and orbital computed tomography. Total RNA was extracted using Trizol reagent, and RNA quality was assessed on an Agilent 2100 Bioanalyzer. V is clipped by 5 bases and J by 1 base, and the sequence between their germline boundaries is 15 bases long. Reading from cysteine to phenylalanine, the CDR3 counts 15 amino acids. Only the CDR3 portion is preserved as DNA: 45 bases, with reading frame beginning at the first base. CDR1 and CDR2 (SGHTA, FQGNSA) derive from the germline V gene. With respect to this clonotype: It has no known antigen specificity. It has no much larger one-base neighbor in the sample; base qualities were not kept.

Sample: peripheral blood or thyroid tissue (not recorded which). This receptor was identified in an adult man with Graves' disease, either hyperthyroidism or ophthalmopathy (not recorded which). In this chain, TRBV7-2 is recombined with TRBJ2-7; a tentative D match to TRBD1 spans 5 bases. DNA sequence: TGTGCCAGCAGCCCCCAGACAGTGAGGTCCTACGAGCAGTACTTC. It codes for CASSPQTVRSYEQYF.